This T cell receptor beta chain comes out of a study of Tregs in tolerant kidney transplant recipients. Recipients received nonmyeloablative bone marrow transplants from related graft donors, with transient mixed chimerism. CD4+CD25+CD127- Tregs, CD4+CD25- non-Tregs, CD4 and CD8 cells were sorted. Study-wide findings and caveats: Validation in larger populations is needed because few patients were studied. In tolerant patients, donor-specific Tregs outgrew total Tregs, suggesting antigen-driven expansion. This study did not directly address biological reproducibility.

The data were produced by immunoSEQ multiplex PCR, yet TCRdb's version contains in-frame clones alone and is incomplete. In the table there are nearly 50,000 clones, more than 70% of which are singletons. V lost 2 bases to trimming and J lost 0 bases; unmatched junction nucleotides: 9. The CDR3 covers 19 residues. CDR1 and CDR2 from the germline V gene are MNHEY and SMNVEV (reference sequence). In regard to this clone: The target antigen is unknown.

The TCR originated in a human patient who received a combined kidney and bone marrow transplant. The graft donor may have contributed some T cells. The sample was CD8+ T cells from blood (PBMCs), taken 12 months after the transplant. The chain employs TRBV27 and TRBJ2-2; 10 bases are shared with TRBD2. The DNA of the CDR3 is TGTGCCAGCAGTTTACGGTCGGCTAGCGGGAGCACGAACACCGGGGAGCTGTTTTTT. It is translated as CASSLRSASGSTNTGELFF.